The present TCR beta chain was sequenced within a study of T cell responses to AZD1222 COVID-19 vaccine. Notes on the study in general: Among AZD1222 vaccinees, only five to seven were seropositive at baseline. Increased Spike-specific TCR breadth and depth were observed after two AZD1222 doses. White British people made up most donors, females outnumbered males, and clonal diversity was possibly underestimated. Targets within unmutated variant regions were reportedly found for nearly half of spike-specific TCRs.

Comment on this clone: Its antigen remains unidentified.

Only in-frame clones appear in the TCRdb table, and some are missing; sequencing was by immunoSEQ multiplex PCR. The sample carries roughly 130,000 clones, around nine tenths recorded once. The input for sequencing was peripheral blood, taken on day 0 of AZD1222 vaccination. The clonotype comes from an adult in good health.

The CDR3 nucleotides read TGTGCCACCAGCAGAGCCCGGGACACGAACACTGAAGCTTTCTTT. Translated, it gives CATSRARDTNTEAFF. The rearrangement uses TRBV15 and TRBJ1-1, with D maybe TRBD1 (6 bases). Trimming left V 1 base short and J 1 base short, with 10 bases between. From germline, CDR1 is LNHNV and CDR2 YYDKDF (reference sequence). The CDR3 extends over 15 amino acids.